These 2 T cell receptor beta chains were all obtained from the same sample, sequenced in a study of human T cells and chemical hapten exposure (dated by TCRdb to about 2021). The sample's time point label is to be understood as: healthy volunteer bleed at 2 weeks. Total RNA was extracted from unfractionated whole blood collected in Tempus Blood RNA tubes. Library preparation was by RACE. Sequencing used a NextSeq 500. TCRdb reprocessed the public reads (quality trimming at Q25 with fastp, clone calling with MiXCR) and kept in-frame beta chains. CDR3 protein duplicates are merged, each entry listing the most common genes and DNA. The table for this sample lists 130,000 or so distinct CDR3 sequences; approximately 9.5% of them were counted only once. Clones ranked in the top ten supply about 2% of the sample. The sample comprised whole blood. The source is a male donor in good health. Some clones in this sample may be carry-over from other donors' samples.

Only a few counts were recorded for this clonotype. The rearrangement links TRBV15 to TRBJ1-1; no clear D. The CDR3 has 17 residues. Looked up from germline, CDR1 is LNHNV and CDR2 is YYDKDF (reference sequence). V lost 1 base and J lost 1, with 16 bases in between. In DNA form, the CDR3 reads TGTGCCACCAGCAGAGGATGGGCGGCCCCCAAGAACACTGAAGCTTTCTTT. Its translation: CATSRGWAAPKNTEAFF.

The V call is TRBV5-1, the J call TRBJ1-4, with a possible D match to TRBD1 (6 bases). Trimming stripped 0 bases from V and 6 bases from J, with 6 bases between. This CDR3 is built from 13 residues. Germline CDR1 reads SGHRS; CDR2 reads YFSETQ. In DNA form, the CDR3 reads TGCGCCAGCAGCTTGGAGGGGGATGAAAAACTGTTTTTT. Translating gives CASSLEGDEKLFF.